This T cell receptor beta chain was captured by sequencing in a study of blood T cell repertoires in COVID-19 (dated by TCRdb to the early 2020s). About the full investigation: Samples from collaborators originated in the United States, Italy and Spain and spanned both the acute and convalescent phases of COVID-19. The repertoires were released in a freely available public database meant as a resource for research on the immune response to SARS-CoV-2. A de-identified subject ID, COVID-19 status, age in years and sex were almost always included in the sample metadata. The material from the prospective study consisted of cDNA or gDNA derived from T cells, B-cell-depleted T cells, or PBMCs. Subjects who had been exposed to COVID-19, were actively infected with it, or had recovered from it provided the deeply sampled blood TCRbeta repertoires that made up the dataset. Where HLA class I and class II types were available, the types were taken from metadata supplied by the sample provider, not from assay-based typing. The samples were drawn from the first 160 participants of the ongoing ImmuneRACE study and from 950 to 1,500 subjects provided by 6 global collaborators.

Inclusive of the bounding cysteine and phenylalanine, the CDR3 is 16 residues long. The only DNA kept is the CDR3, 48 bases in frame from the first base. Turning to this clone: Its binding antigen is unknown. No clone much larger than this one lies a single base away; base qualities are absent.

The immunoSEQ Assay, a bias-controlled multiplex PCR, was used to amplify TCRbeta CDR3 regions from genomic DNA. From the authors' description of their analysis: The number of nucleated cells in each sample was estimated from the amplification of reference gene primers within the assay. Sequence reads were collapsed and filtered to measure the absolute abundance of every unique TCRbeta CDR3 rearrangement. Productive Simpson clonality was computed per sample as the square root of Simpson's diversity index over productive rearrangements. Held by TCRdb, this immuneACCESS table contains in-frame sequences only and omits some clones. Under half of the omission traces to an unresolved V gene where checked; the cause of the rest is unknown. The V and J calls and clone size come from that table; D and trimming were worked out from the DNA. The sample table shows 200,000 to 250,000 clones, and roughly four fifths are seen once. 7.4% of the sample is in the top ten clones.

Each collaborating institution followed its own protocols to collect whole blood in K2EDTA tubes. For TCRbeta analysis, collaborator samples were shipped as frozen whole blood, as isolated PBMCs, or as DNA extracted from either sample type. Overall study outcomes, separate from this receptor: How much clinical and demographic metadata was included differed by source and by participant, and the metadata was provided uncurated.

The chain is assembled from TRBV21-1 and TRBJ2-7; the table calls TRBD2, which could not be checked here. TRBV21-1 is assigned pseudogene status. The sequenced material came from peripheral blood. The clonotype originates from a woman between 50 and 59 years old with acute or convalescent COVID-19. The nucleotide sequence is given as TGTGCCAGCAGCAAAGAACTAGCGGGGACCAACTACGAGCAGTACTTC. This translates into CASSKELAGTNYEQYF.